These 17 T cell receptor beta chains were all obtained from the same sample, sequenced in a study of T cells after somatic rescue of genetic block. Only in-frame clones appear in the TCRdb table, and some are missing; sequencing was by immunoSEQ multiplex PCR. The table has 9,500 to 15,000 clones, around 70% seen once; the top ten hold about 20%. Sequences were obtained from peripheral blood mononuclear cells (PBMCs). These receptors all come from a boy under 18.

The chain carries TRBV27 and TRBJ1-6, with no clear D. The CDR3 has 15 amino acids. Trimming cost V 5 bases and J 6 bases, with 14 bases left between them. Germline-derived CDR1 and CDR2 are MNHEY and SMNVEV (reference sequence). CDR3 sequence (DNA): TGTGCCAGCAGTCCCAGCGAACGGATTAATTCACCCCTCCACTTT. Its protein product is CASSPSERINSPLHF.

The chain links TRBV7-9 to TRBJ1-2; 10 bases fit TRBD1. V was clipped by 7 bases and J by 0 bases; unmatched bases: 8. CDR1 SEHNR and CDR2 FQNEAQ come from the germline V gene (reference sequence). CDR3 length equals 16 residues. CDR3 nucleotide sequence: TGTGCCAGCACCTGGACAGGGGGAATCGCTAACTATGGCTACACCTTC. Encoded protein: CASTWTGGIANYGYTF.

V is TRBV18 and J is TRBJ1-3; D ambiguous. CDR3 length: 17 amino acids. V lost 0 bases and J 0 bases, leaving 12 bases between the germline ends. The germline CDR1 and CDR2 sequences are KGHSH and LQKENI. The CDR3 sequence: CASSPPKGVVSGNTIYF. The DNA for the CDR3 is TGTGCCAGCTCACCACCGAAGGGAGTAGTCTCTGGAAACACCATATATTTT.

The chain joins TRBV19 to TRBJ1-2; 11 nucleotides align to TRBD1. The germline gives CDR1 LNHDA, CDR2 SQIVND (reference sequence). The CDR3 has 12 residues. Trimming removed 6 bases from V and 8 bases from J; junction bases left unmatched: 2. CDR3 residues: CASRGQGGGYTF. The CDR3 DNA sequence: TGTGCCAGTAGGGGACAGGGGGGAGGCTACACCTTC.

The genes are TRBV6-1 and TRBJ1-2, with D unresolved. CDR3 length: 12 amino acids. The V end lost 1 base, the J end lost 3 bases, and 3 bases lay between the germline ends. Germline assignment: CDR1 MNHNS and CDR2 SASEGT. CDR3 sequence: CASSEGYYGYTF. As DNA, the CDR3 is TGTGCCAGCAGTGAAGGATACTATGGCTACACCTTC.

The rearrangement joins TRBV6-1 to TRBJ2-7, with 7 bases aligning to TRBD1. The CDR3 is 14 amino acids. Germline V lookup: CDR1 MNHNS, CDR2 SASEGT. The J segment lost 5 bases and the V segment lost 6 bases, leaving 10 bases of the junction unmatched. The DNA of the CDR3 is TGTGCCAGCAGGGAAAGGGGGCTTAACGACGAGCAGTACTTC. Protein: CASRERGLNDEQYF.

The chain carries TRBV27 and TRBJ1-1; D ambiguous. The length of the CDR3 is 14 residues. The V end was cut by 7 bases, the J end by 7 bases, with 19 bases between. CDR1 is MNHEY, CDR2 SMNVEV, per germline (reference sequence). The CDR3 nucleotides are TGTGCCAGCAAAACAGTACACCCACCAGGTGAAGCTTTCTTT. The encoded protein is CASKTVHPPGEAFF.

The V and J genes are TRBV5-1 and TRBJ2-3; tentatively, D is TRBD1 (5 bases). CDR1 is SGHRS, CDR2 YFSETQ, per germline. CDR3 length: 15 amino acids. V was trimmed by 2 bases and J by 1 base, leaving 11 bases between them. The CDR3 nucleotides are TGCGCCAGCAGCTTAAATCTAGGGGGCACAGATACGCAGTATTTT. Its protein product is CASSLNLGGTDTQYF.

V and J are TRBV29-1 and TRBJ2-1; D ambiguous. The germline V gene has CDR1 SQVTM and CDR2 ANQGSEA. The CDR3 covers 16 residues. Trimming removed 2 bases at V and 0 bases at J, with 14 bases between. DNA for the CDR3: TGCAGCGTTGAAAAATGGGTCAGGAGCTCCTACAATGAGCAGTTCTTC. Its translation: CSVEKWVRSSYNEQFF.

The chain carries TRBV4-2 and TRBJ2-4, with D uncertain. V was trimmed by 2 bases and J by 1 base, leaving 15 bases between them. Germline V gives CDR1 LGHNA, CDR2 YNFKEQ. The CDR3 is 17 amino acids. CDR3 DNA sequence: TGTGCCAGCAGCCAAAATTTGCTAGTTGGGGCCAAAAACATTCAGTACTTC. This encodes CASSQNLLVGAKNIQYF.

The rearrangement links TRBV30 to TRBJ1-6; D might be TRBD1 (5 bases). Germline-derived CDR1 and CDR2 are GTSNPN and SVGIG (reference sequence). V was clipped by 8 bases and J by 9 bases, with 32 bases between them. CDR3 size: 18 residues. CDR3 protein: CAALPRTGLGIYSSPLHF. CDR3 coding DNA: TGTGCCGCCCTCCCAAGGACGGGGCTGGGTATATATTCTTCACCCCTCCACTTT.

The chain has TRBV30 and TRBJ1-1, with a weak D call TRBD1 (5 bases). The CDR3 consists of 14 residues. CDR1 is GTSNPN, CDR2 SVGIG, per germline (reference sequence). Trimming stripped 3 bases from V and 2 bases from J, with 13 bases between. For the CDR3, the DNA is TGTGCCTGGAGCGTTGGCAGGGTTAACACTGAAGCTTTCTTT. Residues: CAWSVGRVNTEAFF.

J is TRBJ1-5 and V is TRBV6-5; D not certain. The CDR3 loop spans 15 amino acids. Germline V CDR1 and CDR2: MNHEY, SVGAGI. Trimming removed 4 bases from V and 9 bases from J, with 19 bases in between. CDR3 region: CASSSPGKGEGPQHF. DNA of the CDR3: TGTGCCAGCAGTTCCCCCGGGAAGGGTGAGGGGCCCCAGCATTTT.

This chain links TRBV18 with TRBJ2-5; unclear D gene. Looked up from germline, CDR1 is KGHSH and CDR2 is LQKENI. This CDR3 region has 16 residues. The V and J ends lost 2 bases and 5 bases respectively, with 18 bases between them. In nucleotides, the CDR3 is TGTGCCAGCTCACCAAACCACGGACCTCAGAAGGAGACCCAGTACTTC. Protein product: CASSPNHGPQKETQYF. The full variable domain, in which reference TRBV18 and TRBJ2-5 provide the parts outside the CDR3, is NAGVMQNPRHLVRRRGQEARLRCSPMKGHSHVYWYRQLPEEGLKFMVYLQKENIIDESGMPKERFSAEFPKEGPSILRIQQVVRGDSAAYFCASSPNHGPQKETQYFGPGTRLLVL.

The chain is built from TRBV28 and TRBJ2-3, with D perhaps TRBD2 (6 bases). CDR1 MDHEN and CDR2 SYDVKM come from the germline V gene. The CDR3 contains 16 residues. The germline V and J ends were trimmed by 3 bases and 2 bases, with 15 bases remaining between them. CDR3 nucleotide sequence: TGTGCCAGCAGTTTTATATTGGGCGGGACCACAGATACGCAGTATTTT. Translated: CASSFILGGTTDTQYF.

The CDR3 loop reads CASRLRSGANVLTF. Written as DNA, the CDR3 is TGTGCCAGTCGGCTTCGCTCTGGGGCCAACGTCCTGACTTTC. The chain links TRBV19 to TRBJ2-6; D not certain. Germline V gene data show CDR1 as LNHDA and CDR2 as SQIVND (reference sequence). Trimming shortened V by 8 bases and J by 0 bases, and 8 bases separated the two germline ends. This CDR3 is built from 14 residues.

This clone was detected only a few times. V is TRBV7-9 and J is TRBJ1-4, with unresolved D. The V gene lost 1 base and the J gene lost 5 bases, with 11 bases spanning the gap. The CDR3 has 15 residues. Germline V gives CDR1 SEHNR, CDR2 FQNEAQ (reference sequence). The CDR3 region is CASSLGRSGNEKLFF. In DNA form, the CDR3 reads TGTGCCAGCAGCTTAGGCCGGTCCGGAAATGAAAAACTGTTTTTT.